The 26 T cell receptor beta chains in this list originate from one sample, sequenced in a study of T-cell memory formation after mild COVID-19. Each CDR3 protein is one row after TCRdb ran MiXCR on the 5' RACE reads. The sample lists a few hundred thousand distinct CDR3 sequences, roughly 17% seen once, with about 23% in the top ten. The sequenced sample consisted of PBMCs or a T cell subset sorted from them (not recorded which). These TCRs come from a man aged 18 to 30 who had mild COVID-19 (a few samples of this study predate the infection). Cell type and time point are not known.

The sample holds a few counts of this clonotype. The chain couples TRBV7-9 to TRBJ2-3, with 14 bases that match TRBD2. The CDR3 totals 16 residues. With V trimmed by 0 bases and J by 6 bases, 2 bases remained unmatched. Germline V gene data show CDR1 as SEHNR and CDR2 as FQNEAQ (reference sequence). DNA of the CDR3: TGTGCCAGCAGCTTAGCGGGACTAGCGGGAGTCGATACGCAGTATTTT. The encoded protein is CASSLAGLAGVDTQYF.

This clonotype was counted many times. The chain combines TRBV5-1 with TRBJ2-5; D assignment may be TRBD1 or TRBD2 (5 bases each). The CDR3 totals 13 residues. Germline CDR1 is SGHRS and CDR2 is YFSETQ. The V gene lost 4 bases and the J gene lost 5 bases, with 12 bases spanning the gap. The CDR3 loop reads CASSPDEGETQYF. In DNA, the CDR3 is TGCGCCAGCAGCCCGGACGAGGGGGAGACCCAGTACTTC.

The chain recombines TRBV5-1 with TRBJ2-7, with TRBD1 matching over 9 bases. Germline values: CDR1 SGHRS, CDR2 YFSETQ. The CDR3 sequence is 12 residues long. CDR3 bases: TGCGGTAGGGACAGGGACTCCTACGAGCAGTACGTC. Its protein product is CGRDRDSYEQYV.

This clonotype occurred many times. The rearrangement uses TRBV11-3 and TRBJ1-5; D is ambiguous. The CDR3 has 14 amino acids. Germline V lookup: CDR1 SGHNT, CDR2 YENEEA. V shed 1 base and J shed 11 bases, with 15 bases lying between them. The chain's CDR3 is CASSLGFQPAAQHF. The CDR3, as DNA: TGTGCCAGCAGCTTAGGTTTCCAGCCCGCAGCCCAGCATTTT.

The chain is built from TRBV6-2 or TRBV6-3 and TRBJ2-7; D possibly corresponds to TRBD1 (5 bases). The germline V gene has CDR1 MNHEY and CDR2 SVGEGT. This CDR3 is built from 15 residues. The CDR3: CASSYQGRGSCEQYV. The CDR3 nucleotides are TGTGCCAGCAGTTACCAGGGTCGAGGCTCCTGCGAGCAGTACGTC.

The V and J genes are TRBV7-3 and TRBJ1-5; D possibly corresponds to TRBD1 (6 bases). The CDR3 is 15 amino acids. CDR1 and CDR2 from the germline V gene are SGHTA and FQGTGA. V lost 5 bases to trimming and J lost 0 bases, with 11 bases between them. The CDR3 loop is CASSPDRNSNQPQHF. CDR3 in DNA: TGTGCCAGCAGCCCCGACAGGAATAGCAATCAGCCCCAGCATTTT.

The table lists this clonotype with a few counts. This chain's CDR3 is CSVESGTVTSTDTQYF. The CDR3 bases are TGCAGCGTTGAAAGCGGGACCGTTACTAGCACAGATACGCAGTATTTT. This chain joins TRBV29-1 and TRBJ2-3, with 7 bases fitting TRBD2. CDR3 size: 16 residues. After removal of 2 bases from V and 0 bases from J, the junction contained 8 bases not matched to a gene. CDR1 and CDR2 (germline): SQVTM, ANQGSEA.

Only a few counts were recorded for this clonotype. The chain joins TRBV9 to TRBJ2-1; 8 bases line up with TRBD2. The length of the CDR3 is 13 residues. Trimming at V came to 8 bases and at J to 8 bases, leaving 9 bases not matched to a gene. The germline gives CDR1 SGDLS, CDR2 YYNGEE. CDR3 nucleotide sequence: TGTGCCAGTCGGGGGGGGTCTACGGATGAGCAGTTCTTC. Encoded protein: CASRGGSTDEQFF.

This clonotype was observed a few times. The junction does not match germline at one end; this may be a read error. This chain connects TRBV7-2 to TRBJ2-1; no firm D call. The CDR3 loop spans 12 amino acids. CDR1 is SGHTA and CDR2 is FQGNSA in the germline V gene. CDR3: CASSFSYYEQFF. CDR3 in DNA: TGTGCCAGCAGCTTCTCCTACTATGAGCAGTTCTTC.

This clonotype was seen more than once but under ten times. The chain carries TRBV20-1 and TRBJ1-1; weak D call: TRBD1 (6 bases). Germline V lookup: CDR1 DFQATT, CDR2 SNEGSKA (reference sequence). The CDR3 contains 15 residues. The V end was cut by 5 bases, the J end by 6 bases, with 22 bases between. CDR3 residues: CSAPVQNRVVAEAFF. CDR3 DNA sequence: TGCAGTGCTCCCGTACAGAACAGGGTTGTGGCTGAAGCTTTCTTT.

V is TRBV7-2 and J is TRBJ1-5; tentative D call: TRBD1 (5 bases). The germline gives CDR1 SGHTA, CDR2 FQGNSA. This CDR3 region has 14 residues. V was shortened by 8 bases and J by 5 bases, with 16 bases between the two germline ends. Written as DNA, the CDR3 is TGTGCCAGCGCCCCCCAGGGAACCCATCAGCCCCAGCATTTT. Translated: CASAPQGTHQPQHF.

This clonotype was counted a few times. J is TRBJ1-5 and V is TRBV4-2; D remains ambiguous. Per the germline V gene, CDR1 is LGHNA and CDR2 is YNFKEQ. V dropped 0 bases and J dropped 3 bases, with 9 bases sitting between them. This CDR3 is 15 amino acids long. The CDR3 protein is CASSQEAGANQPQHF. The CDR3 bases are TGTGCCAGCAGCCAAGAGGCAGGCGCCAATCAGCCCCAGCATTTT.

The gene calls are TRBV10-3 and TRBJ1-6, with D unresolved. The germline CDR1 and CDR2 sequences are ENHRY and SYGVKD. V gave up 2 bases and J gave up 10 bases, with 6 bases separating them. CDR3 length: 12 residues. The DNA for the CDR3 is TGTGCCATCAGTGAGGAGAGGTCACCCCTCCACTTT. Residues: CAISEERSPLHF.

This clonotype was detected many times. The J gene is TRBJ1-1, the V gene TRBV12-3 or TRBV12-4, with D possibly matching TRBD1 (6 bases). The CDR3 is 15 amino acids. Trimming shortened V by 5 bases and J by 4 bases, and 17 bases separated the two germline ends. The CDR3 DNA is TGTGCCAGCAGTCCTTTCTCACAGGGCCGCACTGAAGCTTTCTTT. Protein product: CASSPFSQGRTEAFF.

The sample holds a few counts of this clonotype. The rearrangement links TRBV7-6 to TRBJ1-1; D is perhaps TRBD1 (5 bases). V was shortened by 5 bases and J by 0 bases, with 13 bases between the two germline ends. The germline V gene has CDR1 SGHVS and CDR2 FNYEAQ. The CDR3 sequence is 15 residues long. The CDR3 DNA follows: TGTGCCAGCAGCGCCGGGACTCACCTGAACACTGAAGCTTTCTTT. Translated: CASSAGTHLNTEAFF.

This clonotype was seen repeatedly, ten times or more. The rearrangement joins TRBV7-3 to TRBJ2-2; 8 bases map to TRBD2. The junction had 3 bases not matched to a gene; V was cut back by 5 bases and J by 4 bases. Germline loops: CDR1 SGHTA, CDR2 FQGTGA. CDR3 length: 14 residues. CDR3 bases: TGTGCCAGCAGCCTAGGGACTAGCACCGGGGAGCTGTTTTTT. Protein: CASSLGTSTGELFF. Looking up the rest from reference TRBV7-3 and TRBJ2-2 gives the full variable domain: GAGVSQTPSNKVTEKGKYVELRCDPISGHTALYWYRQSLGQGPEFLIYFQGTGAADDSGLPNDRFFAVRPEGSVSTLKIQRTERGDSAVYLCASSLGTSTGELFFGEGSRLTVL.

This rearrangement joins TRBV6-5 to TRBJ2-5; 7 bases match TRBD2. Germline V gene data show CDR1 as MNHEY and CDR2 as SVGAGI. The CDR3 sequence is 13 residues long. Losses at the gene ends were 5 bases for V and 8 bases for J; bases not matched to a gene: 8. The CDR3: CASSSGVGRTQYF. DNA for the CDR3: TGTGCCAGCAGTAGCGGGGTAGGGAGAACCCAGTACTTC.

This clonotype was seen a few times. V is TRBV12-3 or TRBV12-4 and J is TRBJ2-7, with D maybe TRBD2 (6 bases). The V end was cut by 5 bases, the J end by 4 bases, with 15 bases between. The CDR3 is 14 amino acids. In DNA form, the CDR3 reads TGTGCCAGCAGTCCCCCGGCAGGGAGGTACGAGCAGTACTTC. It specifies CASSPPAGRYEQYF.

In this sample, this clonotype turned up a few times. The chain carries TRBV29-1 and TRBJ2-6; 10 nucleotides line up with TRBD1. J gave up 1 base and V 6 bases, and 9 bases lay outside the gene matches. The CDR3 runs 17 residues. Germline lookup yields CDR1 SQVTM and CDR2 ANQGSEA. The CDR3 DNA reads TGCAGCGTCGGTCGGGGACAGGGGACATCTGGGGCCAACGTCCTGACTTTC. It encodes CSVGRGQGTSGANVLTF.

In this sample, this clonotype turned up many times. The genes are TRBV7-2 and TRBJ2-7; 7 nucleotides match TRBD1. The CDR3 totals 14 residues. Germline V gene sequence: CDR1 SGHTA, CDR2 FQGNSA. The V and J ends lost 1 base and 3 bases, in that order; junction bases with no gene match: 3. The CDR3 here is CASSLGQGNYEQYF. The CDR3, as DNA: TGTGCCAGCAGCTTAGGACAGGGAAACTACGAGCAGTACTTC.

This rearrangement joins TRBV7-2 to TRBJ1-6; D is ambiguous. The V gene lost 1 base and the J gene lost 8 bases, with 9 bases spanning the gap. CDR1 is SGHTA, CDR2 FQGNSA, per germline. The CDR3 covers 14 residues. CDR3 protein: CASSLGRFDSPLHF. CDR3 DNA sequence: TGTGCCAGCAGCTTAGGGAGGTTTGATTCACCCCTCCACTTT.

This clonotype was detected only a few times. The V and J genes are TRBV6-1 and TRBJ2-1; 7 nucleotides match TRBD2. The CDR3 consists of 14 residues. J lost 10 bases, V lost 8 bases, and 14 bases had no gene match. The germline V gene has CDR1 MNHNS and CDR2 SASEGT. The CDR3 is CASSGLVSSQEQFF. The CDR3 DNA reads as TGTGCCAGCTCCGGACTAGTCTCTTCACAAGAGCAGTTCTTC.

This clonotype has a count of ten or more. This rearrangement joins TRBV30 to TRBJ2-7; D is tentatively TRBD1 or TRBD2 (5 bases each). This CDR3 comprises 13 residues. V was cut by 6 bases and J by 1 base, with 13 bases left in between. Per germline, CDR1 GTSNPN and CDR2 SVGIG (reference sequence). CDR3 nucleotide sequence: TGTGCCTGTCACCGGGACGGATCCTACGAGCAGTACTTC. This sequence encodes CACHRDGSYEQYF.

In its sample, this clonotype was seen many times. The J gene is TRBJ1-1, the V gene TRBV5-1; D unresolved. Deletions cut 0 bases from V and 0 bases from J, with 3 bases between. The CDR3 consists of 13 residues. CDR1 SGHRS and CDR2 YFSETQ come from the germline V gene. For the CDR3, the DNA is TGCGCCAGCAGCTTGGGGATGAACACTGAAGCTTTCTTT. Its translation: CASSLGMNTEAFF.

The J gene is TRBJ2-1, the V gene TRBV7-9; 7 nucleotides match TRBD2. With V trimmed by 1 base and J by 5 bases, 8 bases remained unmatched. The CDR3 runs 16 residues. Germline V CDR1 and CDR2: SEHNR, FQNEAQ (reference sequence). In nucleotides, the CDR3 is TGTGCCAGCAGCTTAGAGTGGCGGGGGTTGGACAATGAGCAGTTCTTC. It specifies CASSLEWRGLDNEQFF.

This clonotype occurred a few times. V usage is TRBV6-1 and J usage is TRBJ1-6; 7 nucleotides agree with TRBD1. CDR1 is MNHNS and CDR2 is SASEGT in the germline V gene. The length of the CDR3 is 13 residues. V gave up 11 bases and J gave up 5 bases; unmatched junction bases: 6. The CDR3 reads CAGGQPDNSPLHF. CDR3 nucleotide sequence: TGTGCCGGGGGACAGCCTGATAATTCACCCCTCCACTTT.